The rows below give T cell receptor beta chains drawn from one sample of a study of T-cell memory formation after mild COVID-19. One entry per CDR3 protein, called by TCRdb with MiXCR from the 5' RACE reads. The table has about 49,000 distinct CDR3 sequences, around 7% seen once; the top ten hold roughly 1.4%. Sequences were obtained from PBMCs or a T cell subset sorted from them (not recorded which). The receptors were gathered from a man in his late teens or twenties who had mild COVID-19 (a few samples of this study predate the infection). Cell type and time point are not known. CDR3s leave out the opening cysteine and the closing phenylalanine or tryptophan. Each record gives: CDR3 protein, J gene, V gene, D gene. The D gene is left open where the match is weak.

cdr3_aa: ASSSSGTDQETQY
j_call: TRBJ2-5
v_call: TRBV4-2
d_call: .

cdr3_aa: ASSRRGTGAYGYT
j_call: TRBJ1-2
v_call: TRBV3-1
d_call: TRBD1

cdr3_aa: ASSLGTQGTEAF
j_call: TRBJ1-1
v_call: TRBV5-1
d_call: .

cdr3_aa: ASSQDGQGRQPQH
j_call: TRBJ1-5
v_call: TRBV4-3
d_call: .

cdr3_aa: AISPGASTEAF
j_call: TRBJ1-1
v_call: TRBV10-3
d_call: .

cdr3_aa: ASSLLGLGFGDTQY
j_call: TRBJ2-3
v_call: TRBV5-1
d_call: .

cdr3_aa: ASSQLQGSYGYT
j_call: TRBJ1-2
v_call: TRBV3-1
d_call: .

cdr3_aa: ASADRDDDEQF
j_call: TRBJ2-1
v_call: TRBV10-2
d_call: TRBD1

cdr3_aa: ASSSGGNQETQY
j_call: TRBJ2-5
v_call: TRBV6-5
d_call: .

cdr3_aa: ASSLGLAGSYTGELF
j_call: TRBJ2-2
v_call: TRBV5-1
d_call: TRBD2

cdr3_aa: ASSTRTPNYGYT
j_call: TRBJ1-2
v_call: TRBV19
d_call: .

cdr3_aa: SATGTGLLLSPLH
j_call: TRBJ1-6
v_call: TRBV20-1
d_call: TRBD1

cdr3_aa: ASSKGQPQH
j_call: TRBJ1-5
v_call: TRBV12-3/TRBV12-4
d_call: .

cdr3_aa: ASSPGQYGYT
j_call: TRBJ1-2
v_call: TRBV7-2
d_call: TRBD1

cdr3_aa: ASSFRFSTDTQY
j_call: TRBJ2-3
v_call: TRBV12-3/TRBV12-4
d_call: .

cdr3_aa: ASSQVENTQY
j_call: TRBJ2-3
v_call: TRBV4-2
d_call: .

cdr3_aa: ASSFGGGAQY
j_call: TRBJ2-5
v_call: TRBV5-5
d_call: .

cdr3_aa: ASSFQAGETQY
j_call: TRBJ2-5
v_call: TRBV7-2
d_call: TRBD2

cdr3_aa: ATSELGQGNTEAF
j_call: TRBJ1-1
v_call: TRBV6-2/TRBV6-3
d_call: TRBD1

cdr3_aa: ASSSTLTGENHEQY
j_call: TRBJ2-7
v_call: TRBV7-9
d_call: TRBD1

cdr3_aa: ASGVGGEDTQY
j_call: TRBJ2-3
v_call: TRBV3-2
d_call: .

cdr3_aa: ASSLRGRNNYGYT
j_call: TRBJ1-2
v_call: TRBV11-1
d_call: .

cdr3_aa: ASSVWTGVQETQY
j_call: TRBJ2-5
v_call: TRBV7-9
d_call: TRBD1

cdr3_aa: ASSLEGETQY
j_call: TRBJ2-5
v_call: TRBV5-1
d_call: .

cdr3_aa: ASSLTAVGANTGELF
j_call: TRBJ2-2
v_call: TRBV7-3
d_call: .

cdr3_aa: ATSRTRTEGYEQY
j_call: TRBJ2-7
v_call: TRBV15
d_call: .

cdr3_aa: ASSPGLTATEKLF
j_call: TRBJ1-4
v_call: TRBV7-9
d_call: .

cdr3_aa: ASSVGQHTDTQY
j_call: TRBJ2-3
v_call: TRBV9
d_call: TRBD1

cdr3_aa: ASSLDGTGANVLT
j_call: TRBJ2-6
v_call: TRBV18
d_call: .

cdr3_aa: ASSPQRQETQY
j_call: TRBJ2-5
v_call: TRBV7-7
d_call: .

cdr3_aa: AISELFFRGTGDTGELF
j_call: TRBJ2-2
v_call: TRBV10-3
d_call: .

cdr3_aa: ASKTEASGASYEQY
j_call: TRBJ2-7
v_call: TRBV5-1
d_call: TRBD2

cdr3_aa: ASSRTGLDTEAF
j_call: TRBJ1-1
v_call: TRBV18
d_call: TRBD1

cdr3_aa: ATLGGGTGGTEAF
j_call: TRBJ1-1
v_call: TRBV28
d_call: TRBD1

cdr3_aa: ASSLSLWEAF
j_call: TRBJ1-1
v_call: TRBV7-2
d_call: .

cdr3_aa: SAERGKETQY
j_call: TRBJ2-5
v_call: TRBV20-1
d_call: .

cdr3_aa: ASSTILPRYPGQGAEAF
j_call: TRBJ1-1
v_call: TRBV6-6
d_call: TRBD1

cdr3_aa: ASSQQGIGSGYT
j_call: TRBJ1-2
v_call: TRBV4-3
d_call: .

cdr3_aa: ASSLTPSPYNEQF
j_call: TRBJ2-1
v_call: TRBV6-5
d_call: .

cdr3_aa: SAPTGGNTEAF
j_call: TRBJ1-1
v_call: TRBV20-1
d_call: .

cdr3_aa: ASSLESYNEQF
j_call: TRBJ2-1
v_call: TRBV7-3
d_call: .

cdr3_aa: ASSVTGELF
j_call: TRBJ2-2
v_call: TRBV7-9
d_call: .

cdr3_aa: ASSWGLGDDEQF
j_call: TRBJ2-1
v_call: TRBV11-1
d_call: .

cdr3_aa: ASAQTGNSGQPQH
j_call: TRBJ1-5
v_call: TRBV11-1
d_call: .

cdr3_aa: SARDPLAGAYVEQY
j_call: TRBJ2-7
v_call: TRBV20-1
d_call: TRBD2

cdr3_aa: ASSPKGWETQY
j_call: TRBJ2-5
v_call: TRBV7-7
d_call: .

cdr3_aa: ATHRGSSGNTIY
j_call: TRBJ1-3
v_call: TRBV19
d_call: .

cdr3_aa: SARSLAGGTYNEQF
j_call: TRBJ2-1
v_call: TRBV20-1
d_call: TRBD2

cdr3_aa: ASSPRALNTGELF
j_call: TRBJ2-2
v_call: TRBV7-2
d_call: .